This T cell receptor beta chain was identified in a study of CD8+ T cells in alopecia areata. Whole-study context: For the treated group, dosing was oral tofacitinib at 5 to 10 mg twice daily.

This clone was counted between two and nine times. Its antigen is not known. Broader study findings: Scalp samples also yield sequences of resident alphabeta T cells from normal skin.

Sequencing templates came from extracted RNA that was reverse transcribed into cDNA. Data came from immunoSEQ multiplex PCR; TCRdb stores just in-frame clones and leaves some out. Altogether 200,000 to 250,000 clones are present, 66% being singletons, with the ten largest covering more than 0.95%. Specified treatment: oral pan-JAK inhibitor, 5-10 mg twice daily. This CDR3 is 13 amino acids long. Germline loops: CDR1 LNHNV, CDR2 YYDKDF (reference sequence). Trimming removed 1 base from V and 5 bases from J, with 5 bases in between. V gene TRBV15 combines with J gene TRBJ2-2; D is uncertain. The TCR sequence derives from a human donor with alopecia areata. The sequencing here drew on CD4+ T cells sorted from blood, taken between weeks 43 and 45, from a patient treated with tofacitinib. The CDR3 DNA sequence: TGTGCCACCAGCAGAGGCGGAACCGGGGAGCTGTTTTTT. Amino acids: CATSRGGTGELFF.